A single sample gave rise to the 28 T cell receptor beta chains below, sequenced in a study of T cell changes during pregnancy in multiple sclerosis. Clones were sequenced by immunoSEQ multiplex PCR, and TCRdb holds only the in-frame ones, with some missing. The table includes some 77,000 clones, around 89% detected once. The sample in question was peripheral blood, obtained before pregnancy. The source is a female donor with multiple sclerosis, enrolled in a pregnancy study.

This chain links TRBV4-2 with TRBJ2-5; 14 nucleotides align to TRBD2. Germline V CDR1 and CDR2: LGHNA, YNFKEQ. This CDR3 contains 16 residues. V was clipped by 3 bases and J by 5 bases; unmatched bases: 5. In nucleotides, the CDR3 is TGTGCCAGCAGCCACGGTCGGACTAGCGGGGGGGAGACCCAGTACTTC. This gives the protein CASSHGRTSGGETQYF.

The chain joins TRBV5-1 to TRBJ2-5, with 10 bases aligning to TRBD2. Germline assignment: CDR1 SGHRS and CDR2 YFSETQ. The CDR3 is 15 amino acids. J was trimmed by 4 bases and V by 0 bases; bases with no gene match: 3. Written as DNA, the CDR3 is TGCGCCAGCAGCTTGGGGCTAGCGGGGGCAGAGACCCAGTACTTC. Residues: CASSLGLAGAETQYF.

The genes are TRBV6-4 and TRBJ1-3, with D uncertain. V gave up 8 bases and J gave up 8 bases, with 31 bases separating them. CDR1 and CDR2 (germline): MRHNA, SNTAGT. This CDR3 is 18 amino acids long. The CDR3 loop is CASPTKDGLVGSGYTIYF. CDR3 bases: TGTGCCAGCCCCACAAAGGACGGCCTTGTTGGGAGCGGATACACCATATATTTT.

This chain connects TRBV9 to TRBJ2-1, with D possibly TRBD1 on 6 matching bases. Between the trimmed V and J ends, which lost 3 bases and 3 bases, there was a span of 10 bases. This CDR3 contains 14 residues. Germline CDR1 is SGDLS and CDR2 is YYNGEE. The DNA of the CDR3 is TGTGCCAGCAGCGCCCTGGACAGCTACAATGAGCAGTTCTTC. It is translated as CASSALDSYNEQFF.

The chain carries TRBV6-6 and TRBJ1-1; no firm D call. Germline V gives CDR1 MNHNY, CDR2 SVGAGI (reference sequence). The length of the CDR3 is 13 residues. Deletions cut 0 bases from V and 6 bases from J, with 8 bases between. CDR3 protein: CASSYSEEPEAFF. The CDR3 DNA is TGTGCCAGCAGTTACTCGGAGGAGCCTGAAGCTTTCTTT.

The CDR3 spells CASSFLTADTEAFF. The CDR3 DNA follows: TGTGCCAGCAGCTTCCTGACGGCGGACACTGAAGCTTTCTTT. The chain recombines TRBV7-9 with TRBJ1-1; no reliable D call. CDR1 is SEHNR and CDR2 is FQNEAQ in the germline V gene (reference sequence). V lost 3 bases, J lost 3 bases, and 11 bases lay in between. The length of the CDR3 is 14 residues.

The chain has TRBV25-1 and TRBJ2-5; 8 nucleotides line up with TRBD1. The CDR3 length is 14 residues. Germline CDR1 is MGHDK and CDR2 is SYGVNS. Trimming removed 7 bases from V and 3 bases from J; junction bases left unmatched: 7. This CDR3 is CASNSGTGEETQYF. The CDR3 DNA reads TGTGCCAGCAACTCCGGGACAGGTGAAGAGACCCAGTACTTC.

The chain recombines TRBV15 with TRBJ1-2; 9 bases agree with TRBD1. CDR3 length: 15 residues. Unmatched junction bases numbered 1, after V lost 0 bases and J lost 2 bases. Germline lookup yields CDR1 LNHNV and CDR2 YYDKDF (reference sequence). In DNA form, the CDR3 reads TGTGCCACCAGCAGAGAGGGACAGGGAAACTATGGCTACACCTTC. Translation gives CATSREGQGNYGYTF.

The genes are TRBV29-1 and TRBJ2-7, with 10 bases lining up with TRBD1. The CDR3 sequence is 14 residues long. Germline V gene sequence: CDR1 SQVTM, CDR2 ANQGSEA. V shed 0 bases, J shed 6 bases, and the junction held 5 bases outside the gene matches. The CDR3 sequence is CSVEDRQGASEQYF. CDR3 nucleotides: TGCAGCGTTGAAGATAGACAGGGGGCGAGCGAGCAGTACTTC.

This chain joins TRBV5-1 and TRBJ1-1; 8 bases are shared with TRBD1. CDR1 is SGHRS and CDR2 is YFSETQ in the germline V gene. This CDR3 contains 15 residues. V dropped 4 bases and J dropped 1; count of bases not matched to a gene: 6. CDR3 region: CASSKDRASNTEAFF. CDR3 bases: TGCGCCAGCAGCAAGGACAGGGCCTCGAACACTGAAGCTTTCTTT.

The genes are TRBV5-6 and TRBJ1-1; TRBD1 matches at 8 bases. Looked up from germline, CDR1 is SGHDT and CDR2 is YYEEEE. Trimming took 4 bases from V and 1 from J; bases not matched to a gene: 6. The CDR3 extends over 15 amino acids. For the CDR3, the DNA is TGTGCCAGCAGCGAATTTGACAGGGGGAACACTGAAGCTTTCTTT. As protein: CASSEFDRGNTEAFF.

The rearrangement links TRBV5-1 to TRBJ2-2; TRBD1 aligns across 8 bases. J lost 6 bases, V lost 4 bases, and 5 bases had no gene match. The CDR3 has 14 residues. CDR1 is SGHRS, CDR2 YFSETQ, per germline. The CDR3 spells CASSPTGVAGELFF. In DNA, the CDR3 is TGCGCCAGCAGCCCGACAGGGGTGGCCGGGGAGCTGTTTTTT.

The V gene is TRBV10-3, the J gene TRBJ1-2; TRBD1 matches at 9 bases. The CDR3 loop spans 17 amino acids. Per germline, CDR1 ENHRY and CDR2 SYGVKD. V lost 2 bases to trimming and J lost 7 bases; unmatched junction nucleotides: 14. In DNA form, the CDR3 reads TGTGCCATCAGTGAGGAACAGGGGGCGCAGATTCTGGGTGGCTACACCTTC. It is translated as CAISEEQGAQILGGYTF.

This chain connects TRBV6-5 to TRBJ1-3; the match to TRBD1 covers 7 bases. CDR3 length: 16 amino acids. Germline CDR1 is MNHEY and CDR2 is SVGAGI. With 0 bases clipped from V and 3 bases from J, the junction kept 5 bases outside the gene matches. The DNA of the CDR3 is TGTGCCAGCAGTTACTCGACAGGGCTAGGTGGAAACACCATATATTTT. It is translated as CASSYSTGLGGNTIYF.

The chain recombines TRBV2 with TRBJ2-6; 10 bases match TRBD1. The V gene end was trimmed by 10 bases and the J gene end by 0 bases; junction bases not matched to a gene: 12. The germline V gene encodes CDR1 SNHLY and CDR2 FYNNEI. The CDR3 sequence is 18 residues long. CDR3 DNA: TGTGCCACCAGCAGGTGGAGGACAGGGGGCTCTGGGGCCAACGTCCTGACTTTC. Its protein is CATSRWRTGGSGANVLTF.

The chain recombines TRBV15 with TRBJ2-7; possible D gene TRBD1, 6 bases. The CDR3 is 13 residues long. From germline, CDR1 is LNHNV and CDR2 YYDKDF (reference sequence). V shed 0 bases and J shed 3 bases, with 6 bases lying between them. CDR3 sequence: CATSREGGYEQYF. The CDR3 DNA reads TGTGCCACCAGCAGAGAAGGGGGCTACGAGCAGTACTTC.

This chain connects TRBV7-3 to TRBJ1-2; no firm D call. Trimming took off 8 bases at V and 2 bases at J, with 21 bases between the two ends. In germline, CDR1 is SGHTA, CDR2 FQGTGA. CDR3 length: 16 residues. CDR3: CASVAYLGGLNYGYTF. DNA for the CDR3: TGTGCCAGCGTAGCTTATCTTGGAGGCCTAAACTATGGCTACACCTTC.

The chain links TRBV7-9 to TRBJ2-1; a weak D match, TRBD2 (7 bases). CDR1 and CDR2 from the germline V gene are SEHNR and FQNEAQ (reference sequence). Trimming pared 0 bases from V and 7 bases from J, leaving 10 bases between. The CDR3 loop spans 14 amino acids. The CDR3 sequence is CASSLAGGRNEQFF. The CDR3, as DNA: TGTGCCAGCAGCTTAGCGGGGGGGCGAAATGAGCAGTTCTTC. Filled out from reference TRBV7-9 and TRBJ2-1, the complete variable domain reads DTGVSQNPRHKITKRGQNVTFRCDPISEHNRLYWYRQTLGQGPEFLTYFQNEAQLEKSRLLSDRFSAERPKGSFSTLEIQRTEQGDSAMYLCASSLAGGRNEQFFGPGTRLTVL.

The V gene is TRBV5-6, the J gene TRBJ2-3, with D maybe TRBD2 (5 bases). Germline V lookup: CDR1 SGHDT, CDR2 YYEEEE. CDR3 length: 17 residues. Between the trimmed V and J ends, which lost 5 bases and 2 bases, there was a span of 21 bases. DNA for the CDR3: TGTGCCAGCAGTTCAACCGTGCGGCTAGCCTCCACAGATACGCAGTATTTT. It is translated as CASSSTVRLASTDTQYF.

This clone was observed many times. The V call is TRBV2, the J call TRBJ2-2, with D perhaps TRBD2 (6 bases). V lost 7 bases, J lost 8 bases, and 8 bases lay in between. The CDR3 is 11 amino acids. Germline values: CDR1 SNHLY, CDR2 FYNNEI. The CDR3 loop reads CASTGGGELFF. The CDR3 nucleotides are TGTGCCAGCACTGGAGGGGGGGAGCTGTTTTTT.

This chain joins TRBV5-1 and TRBJ1-1, with 7 bases aligning to TRBD1. CDR3 length: 15 amino acids. V lost 0 bases and J lost 4; bases outside the gene matches: 6. CDR1 is SGHRS, CDR2 YFSETQ, per germline. The CDR3 DNA follows: TGCGCCAGCAGCTTGGGACAGGGAACTGGCACTGAAGCTTTCTTT. It specifies CASSLGQGTGTEAFF.

The chain uses TRBV4-1 and TRBJ2-3, with D perhaps TRBD2 (5 bases). The V end was cut by 9 bases, the J end by 6 bases, with 22 bases between. The CDR3 totals 15 residues. Germline V CDR1 and CDR2: MGHRA, YSYEKL. CDR3 residues: CASQRTPAGADTQYF. In DNA form, the CDR3 reads TGCGCCAGTCAGCGGACCCCCGCCGGAGCGGATACGCAGTATTTT.

The DNA for the CDR3 is TGTGCCAGCAGCCCAGGGACAGGGCTTTACGAGCAGTACTTC. This sequence encodes CASSPGTGLYEQYF. The rearrangement uses TRBV7-9 and TRBJ2-7, with 9 bases lining up with TRBD1. Germline values: CDR1 SEHNR, CDR2 FQNEAQ (reference sequence). V lost 5 bases to trimming and J lost 4 bases; unmatched junction nucleotides: 6. This CDR3 has 14 residues.

This clone came up once. The rearrangement joins TRBV6-5 to TRBJ1-5, with D uncertain. Germline V gives CDR1 MNHEY, CDR2 SVGAGI. This CDR3 spans 15 amino acids. V dropped 2 bases and J dropped 0 bases, with 8 bases sitting between them. CDR3 bases: TGTGCCAGCAGTTACCCCCCCTATAGCAATCAGCCCCAGCATTTT. It specifies CASSYPPYSNQPQHF.

This chain connects TRBV4-1 to TRBJ1-6, with a possible D match to TRBD1 (5 bases). The germline V and J ends were trimmed by 8 bases and 6 bases, with 17 bases remaining between them. From germline, CDR1 is MGHRA and CDR2 YSYEKL. The CDR3 extends over 15 amino acids. This CDR3 reads CASGAAGGINSPLHF. The CDR3, as DNA: TGCGCCAGCGGGGCGGCGGGAGGGATTAATTCACCCCTCCACTTT.

This clone is a singleton in its sample. The junction does not match germline at one end; this may be a read error. The chain links TRBV4-2 to TRBJ2-7; D is possibly TRBD2 (6 bases). Per the germline V gene, CDR1 is LGHNA and CDR2 is YNFKEQ. CDR3 size: 12 residues. The CDR3 spells CASSQISGTLNF. The CDR3 DNA follows: TGTGCCAGCAGCCAGATTTCCGGGACTCTGAACTTC.

The V gene is TRBV5-5, the J gene TRBJ1-6; no clear D. The germline CDR1 and CDR2 sequences are SGHKS and YYEKEE (reference sequence). The CDR3 has 12 amino acids. Deletions cut 0 bases from V and 9 bases from J, with 4 bases between. CDR3 protein: CASSLVSSPLHF. In DNA form, the CDR3 reads TGTGCCAGCAGCTTGGTTAGTTCACCCCTCCACTTT.

The chain uses TRBV19 and TRBJ1-5, with TRBD1 identical over 9 bases. The CDR3 runs to 15 residues. Germline CDR1 and CDR2: LNHDA and SQIVND (reference sequence). Unmatched junction bases numbered 5, after V lost 7 bases and J lost 1 base. The CDR3 loop is CASNRQGESNQPQHF. The DNA of the CDR3 is TGTGCCAGTAACCGACAGGGGGAAAGCAATCAGCCCCAGCATTTT.